These 23 T cell receptor beta chains came from one sample sequenced in a study of cytomegalovirus exposure and HLA in healthy donors. The primer mix had 60 Vbeta and 13 Jbeta primers. Generated by immunoSEQ multiplex PCR, the TCRdb table keeps only in-frame clones and is missing some. Among 57,000 or so clones listed, approximately 70% were seen once. The sequenced sample was PBMCs. All receptors come from a woman in her fifties or sixties in good health and CMV-seropositive.

V and J are TRBV7-3 and TRBJ2-2; 7 positions match TRBD1. V was pared by 2 bases and J by 16 bases, with 7 bases of the junction left unmatched. The CDR3 loop spans 12 amino acids. Germline CDR1 is SGHTA and CDR2 is FQGTGA. CDR3 amino acids: CASSLGQDRQFF. CDR3 nucleotides: TGTGCCAGCAGCTTAGGTCAGGACAGGCAGTTTTTT. The whole variable domain, filled in from reference TRBV7-3 and TRBJ2-2, reads GAGVSQTPSNKVTEKGKYVELRCDPISGHTALYWYRQSLGQGPEFLIYFQGTGAADDSGLPNDRFFAVRPEGSVSTLKIQRTERGDSAVYLCASSLGQDRQFFGEGSRLTVL.

The CDR3 loop reads CASSLAGGASNSPLHF. Written as DNA, the CDR3 is TGTGCCAGCAGCTTAGCGGGGGGGGCAAGTAATTCACCCCTCCACTTT. The chain has TRBV7-2 and TRBJ1-6, with D tentatively TRBD1 (6 bases). Per germline, CDR1 SGHTA and CDR2 FQGNSA. The CDR3 runs 16 residues. V gave up 0 bases and J gave up 6 bases, with 12 bases separating them.

CDR3 protein: CASNPRGSATGSDQPQHF. The CDR3 DNA follows: TGTGCCAGCAACCCGCGAGGCTCCGCGACAGGGTCCGATCAGCCCCAGCATTTT. The chain employs TRBV27 and TRBJ1-5; 7 positions agree with TRBD1. The germline CDR1 and CDR2 sequences are MNHEY and SMNVEV (reference sequence). The CDR3 length is 18 residues. V was pared by 7 bases and J by 5 bases, with 20 bases of the junction left unmatched.

This clone was counted only a few times. The CDR3 here is CASSLQGTPETQYF. CDR3 DNA sequence: TGTGCCAGCAGCTTACAGGGAACCCCAGAGACCCAGTACTTC. This sequence joins TRBV9 and TRBJ2-5, with D tentatively TRBD1 (6 bases). Trimming cost V 4 bases and J 4 bases, with 14 bases left between them. The CDR3 sequence is 14 residues long. Germline assignment: CDR1 SGDLS and CDR2 YYNGEE. Complete variable domain (other parts from reference TRBV9 and TRBJ2-5): DSGVTQTPKHLITATGQRVTLRCSPRSGDLSVYWYQQSLDQGLQFLIQYYNGEERAKGNILERFSAQQFPDLHSELNLSSLELGDSALYFCASSLQGTPETQYFGPGTRLLVL.

The gene calls are TRBV27 and TRBJ2-1, with D possibly TRBD1 on 5 matching bases. V lost 2 bases, J lost 3 bases, and 5 bases lay in between. Looked up from germline, CDR1 is MNHEY and CDR2 is SMNVEV (reference sequence). The CDR3 length is 13 residues. The CDR3 DNA reads as TGTGCCAGCAGTTTAACAGGCTACAATGAGCAGTTCTTC. Amino acids: CASSLTGYNEQFF.

The chain employs TRBV2 and TRBJ1-2, with D perhaps matching TRBD1 (5 bases). V gave up 8 bases and J gave up 4 bases, with 11 bases separating them. Germline assignment: CDR1 SNHLY and CDR2 FYNNEI. The CDR3 totals 12 residues. The CDR3: CASFQGPYGYTF. The CDR3 nucleotides read TGTGCCAGCTTTCAGGGCCCCTATGGCTACACCTTC.

The V call is TRBV5-1, the J call TRBJ1-4, with a weak D call TRBD1 (6 bases). This CDR3 is built from 14 residues. Germline-derived CDR1 and CDR2 are SGHRS and YFSETQ. Trimming left V 4 bases short and J 5 bases short, with 12 bases between. CDR3 nucleotides: TGCGCCAGCAGCCGACAGGCGATGAATGAAAAACTGTTTTTT. Amino acids: CASSRQAMNEKLFF.

This chain joins TRBV6-5 and TRBJ1-6; 8 bases line up with TRBD1. The CDR3 is 14 amino acids. J lost 7 bases, V lost 5 bases, and 4 bases had no gene match. CDR1 is MNHEY and CDR2 is SVGAGI in the germline V gene. The CDR3 DNA sequence: TGTGCCAGCAGTCGACAGGGGCCGAATTCACCCCTCCACTTT. Protein sequence: CASSRQGPNSPLHF.

Note on this clone: An end of the junction differs from the germline gene, which may be a read error. The J gene is TRBJ2-5, the V gene TRBV7-7; 7 bases align to TRBD1. CDR3 length: 15 residues. Germline V gives CDR1 SSHAT, CDR2 FNYEAQ (reference sequence). Here the CDR3 reads CASSSIAGGQETQYF. The CDR3 nucleotides read TGTGCTAGCAGCTCTATTGCAGGGGGCCAAGAGACCCAGTACTTC.

The chain employs TRBV10-3 and TRBJ2-1, with a possible D match to TRBD1 (6 bases). Trimming took off 6 bases at V and 4 bases at J, with 16 bases between the two ends. The CDR3 contains 15 residues. Germline CDR1 reads ENHRY; CDR2 reads SYGVKD. CDR3 sequence: CAISFQGRGYNEQFF. The CDR3 DNA follows: TGTGCCATCAGCTTTCAGGGTAGGGGGTACAATGAGCAGTTCTTC.

The gene calls are TRBV29-1 and TRBJ1-2; 9 nucleotides line up with TRBD1. Germline V gene data show CDR1 as SQVTM and CDR2 as ANQGSEA. The CDR3 is 11 residues long. Trimming cost V 3 bases and J 7 bases; bases outside gene matches: 0. The CDR3 is CSVEGQGGYTF. In nucleotides, the CDR3 is TGCAGCGTTGAGGGACAGGGTGGCTACACCTTC.

This clone turned up a few times. In DNA form, the CDR3 reads TGTGCCAGCAGCTACGACAGGGGACAGAGTTATGGCTACACCTTC. It encodes CASSYDRGQSYGYTF. The chain employs TRBV7-2 and TRBJ1-2, with 8 bases fitting TRBD1. With V trimmed by 4 bases and J by 5 bases, 9 bases remained unmatched. The germline V gene has CDR1 SGHTA and CDR2 FQGNSA. The CDR3 loop spans 15 amino acids. Using reference TRBV7-2 and TRBJ1-2 for the parts outside the CDR3, the full variable domain is GAGVSQSPSNKVTEKGKDVELRCDPISGHTALYWYRQSLGQGLEFLIYFQGNSAPDKSGLPSDRFSAERTGGSVSTLTIQRTQQEDSAVYLCASSYDRGQSYGYTFGSGTRLTVV.

The V and J genes are TRBV7-8 and TRBJ2-5; 8 bases are a match to TRBD2. CDR1 is SGHVS and CDR2 is FQNEAQ in the germline V gene. The V and J ends lost 11 bases and 2 bases, in that order; junction bases with no gene match: 7. This CDR3 region has 13 residues. DNA of the CDR3: TGTGCCTGGGGCGGGGGGAGACAAGAGACCCAGTACTTC. Its translation is CAWGGGRQETQYF.

The V call is TRBV7-8, the J call TRBJ2-7; maybe TRBD1 (6 bases). Trimming removed 6 bases from V and 2 bases from J, with 17 bases in between. Germline-derived CDR1 and CDR2 are SGHVS and FQNEAQ. CDR3 size: 15 residues. CDR3 amino acids: CASRRSTGIAYEQYF. The CDR3 coding sequence is TGTGCCAGCAGGCGGTCAACAGGGATAGCCTACGAGCAGTACTTC.

This clone has just one count. The chain uses TRBV19 and TRBJ1-6; D is possibly TRBD1 (6 bases). V shed 5 bases and J shed 7 bases, with 18 bases lying between them. Looked up from germline, CDR1 is LNHDA and CDR2 is SQIVND (reference sequence). This CDR3 is 16 amino acids long. In DNA, the CDR3 is TGTGCCAGTAGTCCCTTCGGGGGGCCGGGGAATTCACCCCTCCACTTT. Translated, it gives CASSPFGGPGNSPLHF.

In this sample, this clone turned up a few times. The germline gene is not matched at one end of the junction; a read error may be the cause. The chain has TRBV7-9 and TRBJ1-1, with D possibly being TRBD1 (5 bases). The CDR3 contains 18 residues. Germline V CDR1 and CDR2: SEHNR, FQNEAQ (reference sequence). CDR3 sequence (DNA): TGTTCCAGCAGTACGCTGCCCGGACGTGACAGTATGAACACTGAAGCTTTCTTT. It specifies CSSSTLPGRDSMNTEAFF.

J is TRBJ1-1 and V is TRBV2; no reliable D call. This CDR3 spans 14 amino acids. Per the germline V gene, CDR1 is SNHLY and CDR2 is FYNNEI. V was cut by 6 bases and J by 1 base, with 12 bases left in between. CDR3 amino acids: CASSPRAANTEAFF. The DNA for the CDR3 is TGTGCCAGCAGCCCCCGCGCGGCGAACACTGAAGCTTTCTTT.

The gene calls are TRBV9 and TRBJ1-3; TRBD1 might be the D (5 bases). Trimming pared 1 base from V and 3 bases from J, leaving 14 bases between. Germline CDR1 and CDR2: SGDLS and YYNGEE. This CDR3 is built from 16 residues. The CDR3 coding sequence is TGTGCCAGCAGCGTAATGGGGCTCTTGGGTGGAAACACCATATATTTT. Translated: CASSVMGLLGGNTIYF.

The chain employs TRBV10-3 and TRBJ1-2, with a weak D call TRBD1 (6 bases). V lost 9 bases, J lost 2 bases, and 7 bases lay in between. CDR3 length: 11 amino acids. The germline V gene has CDR1 ENHRY and CDR2 SYGVKD. The CDR3 DNA follows: TGTGCCATTGACAGGAACTATGGCTACACCTTC. Its protein product is CAIDRNYGYTF.

The rearrangement uses TRBV13 and TRBJ2-1, with 10 nucleotides matching TRBD2. The length of the CDR3 is 15 residues. Germline lookup yields CDR1 PRHDT and CDR2 FYEKMQ (reference sequence). V gave up 6 bases and J gave up 5 bases; unmatched junction bases: 7. The CDR3 nucleotides read TGTGCCAGCAGTCTCCAGCGGGGGGGGAACAATGAGCAGTTCTTC. Its protein product is CASSLQRGGNNEQFF.

The chain combines TRBV10-3 with TRBJ2-5; 9 nucleotides match TRBD1. V shed 10 bases and J 4 bases; nucleotides not matched to a gene: 4. CDR3 size: 12 residues. Germline V lookup: CDR1 ENHRY, CDR2 SYGVKD. For the CDR3, the DNA is TGTGCCACAGGACAGGGGCCAGAGACCCAGTACTTC. The encoded protein is CATGQGPETQYF.

This chain connects TRBV5-1 to TRBJ1-2; 10 bases align to TRBD1. Trimming removed 3 bases from V and 7 bases from J; junction bases left unmatched: 6. This CDR3 comprises 14 residues. Looked up from germline, CDR1 is SGHRS and CDR2 is YFSETQ. The CDR3 DNA reads TGCGCCAGCAGCTGGGACAGGGGCCTGGGTGGCTACACCTTC. It is translated as CASSWDRGLGGYTF.

Here the CDR3 reads CASSYIGPAEQYF. In DNA form, the CDR3 reads TGTGCCAGCAGTTACATTGGGCCGGCCGAGCAGTACTTC. This chain joins TRBV6-6 and TRBJ2-7; no definite D call. This CDR3 has 13 amino acids. Germline CDR1 reads MNHNY; CDR2 reads SVGAGI (reference sequence). Between the trimmed V and J ends, which lost 2 bases and 6 bases, there was a span of 11 bases.